This T cell receptor (beta chain) was sequenced in a study of cytomegalovirus exposure and HLA in healthy donors. The V end lost 7 bases, the J end lost 5 bases, and 21 bases lay between the germline ends. Germline-derived CDR1 and CDR2 are MNHNS and SASEGT. This CDR3 is built from 15 residues. Both 60 Vbeta primers and 13 Jbeta primers went into the PCR. Profiling relied on immunoSEQ multiplex PCR, and the TCRdb table lists in-frame clones only, not all of them. Of some 180,000 clones in the sample, approximately 85% are singletons; the top ten hold about 2.3%. The source of this sequence is a woman in her forties or fifties in good health and CMV-seronegative. V gene TRBV6-1 combines with J gene TRBJ2-7; tentative D call: TRBD1 (5 bases). Sequencing was carried out using PBMCs. The CDR3 sequence is CASIGRARFTDEQYF. CDR3 bases: TGTGCCAGCATCGGCAGGGCCCGTTTCACAGACGAGCAGTACTTC.